The clone carrying this TCR beta chain was observed at least ten times. Antigen unknown. This sample is part of a study of T cell repertoires in cytomegalovirus infection. Overall study: Shared public TCR beta signatures pointed to both CMV infection and a matching HLA type.

Using its own MiXCR run on the reads, TCRdb lists one record per CDR3 protein. The top ten hold around 6.5% of the sample, which has about 250,000 distinct CDR3 sequences, roughly 6.5% seen once. Trimming cost V 6 bases and J 0 bases, with 18 bases left between them. The CDR3 is made up of 17 amino acids. Germline CDR1 and CDR2: LNHDA and SQIVND (reference sequence). The study's findings and limits: People with CMV and the relevant HLA were identified by cumulative public TCR beta family frequency. It was HLA-C-restricted CMV-specific TCR beta clonotypes that dominated the response ex vivo.

V usage is TRBV19 and J usage is TRBJ1-5; D uncertain. The sample taken for sequencing was PBMCs. The TCR comes from a human donor in good health (CMV status not recorded). Some clones in this sample may be carry-over from other donors' samples. The CDR3 spells CASSPHSADASNQPQHF. The CDR3 DNA reads as TGTGCCAGTAGCCCCCACTCGGCAGACGCTAGCAATCAGCCCCAGCATTTT.